The 26 T cell receptor beta chains below all came from one sample that was sequenced in a study of T cells in women clearing cervical HPV infection. Measured with immunoSEQ multiplex PCR; TCRdb has only the in-frame clones, and not every one. The table lists 25,000 to 35,000 clones. Source material: blood buffy coat. The receptors were gathered from a woman aged 18 to 75 with a cervical HPV16 infection that either progressed to CIN3+ or cleared (not recorded which).

Notes on this clone: The missing CDR3 end, 3 residues past where the read stops, is filled in from the germline J gene. The chain recombines TRBV6-1 with TRBJ1-2; D unresolved. This CDR3 spans 14 amino acids. Germline-derived CDR1 and CDR2 are MNHNS and SASEGT. The CDR3 sequence: CASSEFLLSYDYTF. The sequenced part of the CDR3 DNA is TGTGCCAGCAGTGAATTTCTTCTCTCCTACGAC.

A remark on this clone: The read comes to an end 3 residues before the CDR3 does, leaving the germline J gene to fill in the end. The chain joins TRBV10-3 to TRBJ1-2; 7 nucleotides agree with TRBD1. Germline V gene lookup returns CDR1 ENHRY and CDR2 SYGVKD. J lost 6 bases, V lost 3 bases, and 13 bases had no gene match. This CDR3 is built from 16 residues. The CDR3 sequence: CAISDRNPGGKNGYTF. CDR3 DNA (partial): TGTGCCATCAGTGACCGTAATCCAGGGGGAAAGAATGGC.

Concerning this clone: Coverage ceases 3 residues before the CDR3 finishes, and the germline J gene fills in the end. The chain is built from TRBV19 and TRBJ2-5, with TRBD2 matching over 10 bases. CDR3 size: 16 residues. J gave up 4 bases and V 0 bases, and 5 bases lay outside the gene matches. CDR1 and CDR2 from the germline V gene are LNHDA and SQIVND (reference sequence). CDR3: CASSIERPSGRETQYF. The sequenced part of the CDR3 DNA is TGTGCCAGTAGTATAGAACGGCCTAGCGGGAGAGAGACC.

Note on this clone: The sequenced fragment ends 3 residues before the CDR3 boundary, so the rest is inferred from the germline J gene. The genes are TRBV5-1 and TRBJ2-7, with 8 bases aligning to TRBD1. The CDR3 covers 15 residues. Germline loops: CDR1 SGHRS, CDR2 YFSETQ. The ends lost 0 bases at V and 2 bases at J; junction bases unmatched: 4. Here the CDR3 reads CASSLGRTGTYEQYF. CDR3 DNA, as far as it was read: TGCGCCAGCAGCTTGGGCCGGACAGGGACCTACGAG.

Points on this clone: Read coverage stops 3 residues before the CDR3 terminus; the germline J gene supplies the remainder. The chain recombines TRBV6-4 with TRBJ2-1, with TRBD2 matching over 7 bases. The ends lost 10 bases at V and 8 bases at J; junction bases unmatched: 20. The CDR3 is 16 amino acids. Germline V CDR1 and CDR2: MRHNA, SNTAGT. The covered CDR3 bases are TGTGCCAACCCAAAAAGAAGCGGGACTCGTTGCGATGAG. This codes for CANPKRSGTRCDE. The CDR3 in its entirety is CANPKRSGTRCDEQFF.

To note about this clone: Read coverage stops 3 residues before the CDR3 terminus; the germline J gene supplies the remainder. The chain combines TRBV12-3 or TRBV12-4 with TRBJ2-5, with D unresolved. The CDR3 spans 13 residues. The germline V and J ends were trimmed by 1 base and 1 base, with 4 bases remaining between them. The CDR3 loop reads CASSLGAQETQYF. The sequenced part of the CDR3 DNA is TGTGCCAGCAGTTTAGGGGCCCAAGAGACC.

A word on this clone: The read is 3 residues too short to cover the CDR3 end, so that end is filled in from the germline J gene. This chain uses TRBV11-1 with TRBJ2-3; 7 bases map to TRBD2. The CDR3 totals 15 residues. Germline CDR1 reads SGHAT; CDR2 reads FQDESV (reference sequence). CDR3 protein: CASSPSGKEGETQYF. Partial CDR3 DNA: TGTGCCAGCAGTCCTAGCGGCAAGGAAGGGGAGACG.

About this clone: The junction and the germline gene differ at one end; a read error may be behind it. The sequence runs out 3 residues before the end of the CDR3; the remainder is reconstructed from the germline J gene. This rearrangement joins TRBV30 to TRBJ2-3; 12 nucleotides agree with TRBD1. Germline V gene lookup returns CDR1 GTSNPN and CDR2 SVGIG (reference sequence). The CDR3 covers 15 residues. CDR3 DNA, as far as it was read: TGTGCCTGGAGTTACGGGACAGGGGGCTCAGAGACG. It encodes CAWSYGTGGSET. The whole CDR3 is CAWSYGTGGSETQYF.

Points on this clone: The read terminates 3 residues before the CDR3 end, so the remaining end is supplied by the germline J gene. V gene TRBV5-4 combines with J gene TRBJ2-7; 7 bases map to TRBD2. The germline V gene has CDR1 SGHNT and CDR2 YYREEE (reference sequence). The V and J ends lost 4 bases and 3 bases, in that order; junction bases with no gene match: 10. The CDR3 has 15 residues. CDR3 region: CASSLPRGVSYEQYF. Incomplete CDR3 DNA: TGTGCCAGCAGCCTACCCCGGGGGGTAAGCTACGAG. Full variable domain (rest looked up from reference TRBV5-4 and TRBJ2-7): ETGVTQSPTHLIKTRGQQVTLRCSSQSGHNTVSWYQQALGQGPQFIFQYYREEENGRGNFPPRFSGLQFPNYSSELNVNALELDDSALYLCASSLPRGVSYEQYFGPGTRLTVT.

Details on this clone: The read ends 3 residues early relative to the CDR3; the germline J gene fills the gap. The rearrangement joins TRBV30 to TRBJ2-1; D remains ambiguous. The CDR3 is 13 residues long. V was cut by 3 bases and J by 4 bases, with 10 bases left in between. Per germline, CDR1 GTSNPN and CDR2 SVGIG (reference sequence). The sequenced part of the CDR3 DNA is TGTGCCTGGAGGGGTCAGGCGTACAATGAG. This translates into CAWRGQAYNE. The complete CDR3 protein is CAWRGQAYNEQFF.

CDR3 DNA, as far as it was read: TGTGCCGCGGGGGCAGGGCGAGTCACCGGGGAG. Translating it yields CAAGAGRVTGE. The CDR3 as a whole reads CAAGAGRVTGELFF. The chain joins TRBV2 to TRBJ2-2; a possible D gene is TRBD2 (7 bases). Coverage ceases 3 residues before the CDR3 finishes, and the germline J gene fills in the end. CDR1 and CDR2 from the germline V gene are SNHLY and FYNNEI. V gave up 11 bases and J gave up 4 bases, with 17 bases separating them. The CDR3 contains 14 residues.

Comment on this clone: Read sequence stops 3 residues before the CDR3 end, and the germline J gene provides the missing end. The chain combines TRBV6-1 with TRBJ1-6; a possible D gene is TRBD1 (5 bases). Per germline, CDR1 MNHNS and CDR2 SASEGT. V lost 3 bases to trimming and J lost 10 bases, with 13 bases between them. The CDR3 loop spans 14 amino acids. The CDR3 is CASSEVQDYSPLHF. The CDR3 bases that were read are TGTGCCAGCAGTGAGGTACAGGATTACTCACCC.

With respect to this clone: From the germline J gene comes the end of the CDR3, since the read stops 3 residues before it. The rearrangement uses TRBV20-1 and TRBJ2-3; D gene uncertain. V was cut by 4 bases and J by 0 bases, with 5 bases left in between. CDR1 is DFQATT, CDR2 SNEGSKA, per germline (reference sequence). The CDR3 has 12 amino acids. This CDR3 is CSAKGSTDTQYF. CDR3 bases read: TGCAGTGCTAAAGGGAGCACAGATACG.

The CDR3 DNA, read in part, is TGCAGTGTCTCTCAGGCGGGTTTAAATACG. It translates to CSVSQAGLNT. The full CDR3 is CSVSQAGLNTQYF. The chain recombines TRBV20-1 with TRBJ2-3; maybe TRBD2 (5 bases). The DNA ends 3 residues before the CDR3 does, and the rest of the CDR3 is filled in from the germline J gene. Germline V gives CDR1 DFQATT, CDR2 SNEGSKA (reference sequence). The V end was cut by 7 bases, the J end by 7 bases, with 18 bases between. CDR3 length: 13 residues.

About this clone itself: The observed sequence ends 3 residues before the CDR3 terminus, with the missing tail filled in from the germline J gene. J is TRBJ2-1 and V is TRBV14, with 7 nucleotides matching TRBD2. V shed 0 bases and J 0 bases; nucleotides not matched to a gene: 14. The CDR3 extends over 20 amino acids. In germline, CDR1 is SGHDN, CDR2 FVKESK. CDR3 bases read: TGTGCCAGCAGCCAAGAAAGGGGCTTGGGGGGGATAAGCTCCTACAATGAG. This codes for CASSQERGLGGISSYNE. The entire CDR3 reads CASSQERGLGGISSYNEQFF.

Comment on this clone: From the germline J gene comes the end of the CDR3, since the read stops 3 residues before it. The chain links TRBV10-3 to TRBJ2-3, with TRBD2 identical over 8 bases. J gave up 1 base and V 2 bases, and 2 bases lay outside the gene matches. CDR1 is ENHRY, CDR2 SYGVKD, per germline. This CDR3 contains 15 residues. This CDR3 reads CAISEGAGGTDTQYF. The CDR3 bases that were read are TGTGCCATCAGTGAGGGAGCGGGGGGCACAGATACG.

Comments on this clone: The sequenced fragment ends 3 residues before the CDR3 boundary, so the rest is inferred from the germline J gene. The chain joins TRBV5-1 to TRBJ2-3; no clear D gene. The CDR3 extends over 15 amino acids. V was shortened by 4 bases and J by 0 bases, with 12 bases between the two germline ends. Germline-derived CDR1 and CDR2 are SGHRS and YFSETQ. The covered CDR3 bases are TGCGCCAGCAGCCCGTCCCCTTCTAGCACAGATACG. It codes for CASSPSPSSTDT. The full CDR3 is CASSPSPSSTDTQYF.

A note on this clone: With the read ending 3 residues before the CDR3 end, the germline J gene is used to fill in that end. V gene TRBV19 combines with J gene TRBJ2-1; TRBD2 is a possible D gene (6 bases). The CDR3 loop spans 15 amino acids. Germline values: CDR1 LNHDA, CDR2 SQIVND (reference sequence). V lost 5 bases and J lost 1, with 12 bases in between. This CDR3 reads CASSEGLNSYNEQFF. The DNA read from the CDR3 is TGTGCCAGTAGTGAGGGACTTAATTCCTACAATGAG.

As concerns this clone: The CDR3 end lies 3 residues beyond the end of the read and is filled in from the germline J gene. V and J are TRBV20-1 and TRBJ2-2, with D possibly TRBD1 on 5 matching bases. Germline V lookup: CDR1 DFQATT, CDR2 SNEGSKA (reference sequence). There are 13 residues in the CDR3. CDR3 DNA (partial): TGCAGTGTCACAGGATCAACTAATGAAAAG. Residues: CSVTGSTNEK. The CDR3 as a whole reads CSVTGSTNEKLFF.

About this clone itself: The sequenced fragment ends 3 residues before the CDR3 boundary, so the rest is inferred from the germline J gene. The genes are TRBV30 and TRBJ1-5; D not certain. Germline V gene lookup returns CDR1 GTSNPN and CDR2 SVGIG (reference sequence). CDR3 length equals 11 residues. The CDR3 DNA, read in part, is TGTGCCTGGTCTAGCACAGATCCC. Its protein product is CAWSSTDP. The CDR3 in full is CAWSSTDPQHF.

Comments on this clone: The DNA ends 3 residues before the CDR3 does, and the rest of the CDR3 is filled in from the germline J gene. The chain links TRBV7-2 to TRBJ2-5; D is possibly TRBD2 (5 bases). This CDR3 region has 13 residues. V was shortened by 3 bases and J by 3 bases, with 8 bases between the two germline ends. Germline V lookup: CDR1 SGHTA, CDR2 FQGNSA. The chain's CDR3 is CASSLAREETQYF. Incomplete CDR3 DNA: TGTGCCAGCAGCTTGGCGCGGGAAGAGACC.

Points on this clone: The read halts 3 residues ahead of the CDR3 end, with the missing end drawn from the germline J gene. This chain uses TRBV29-1 with TRBJ2-2; the match to TRBD2 covers 9 bases. Losses at the gene ends were 1 base for V and 1 base for J; bases not matched to a gene: 1. Germline CDR1 is SQVTM and CDR2 is ANQGSEA. CDR3 size: 15 residues. The sequenced CDR3 bases are TGCAGCGTTGAAGGGACTAGCGAGAACACCGGGGAG. It encodes CSVEGTSENTGE. The full-length CDR3 reads as CSVEGTSENTGELFF.

For this clone: Its ends do not fully match the called genes, so a read error is possible. The read ends 3 residues early relative to the CDR3; the germline J gene fills the gap. The sample holds other DNA sequences that translate to the same CDR3. V is TRBV2 and J is TRBJ1-3; possible D gene TRBD1, 5 bases. This CDR3 comprises 14 residues. Germline CDR1 and CDR2: SNHLY and FYNNEI. The CDR3 region is CANSRGLSGNTIYF. CDR3 bases read: TGTGCCAACTCGAGGGGTCTCTCTGGAAACACA. Using reference TRBV2 and TRBJ1-3 for the parts outside the CDR3, the full variable domain is EPEVTQTPSHQVTQMGQEVILRCVPISNHLYFYWYRQILGQKVEFLVSFYNNEISEKSEIFDDQFSVERPDGSNFTLKIRSTKLEDSAMYFCANSRGLSGNTIYFGEGSWLTVV.

Regarding this clone: The CDR3 is cut off 3 residues early in the read; its end comes from the germline J gene. The gene calls are TRBV5-1 and TRBJ2-3; TRBD1 matches at 8 bases. The CDR3 runs 15 residues. Germline-derived CDR1 and CDR2 are SGHRS and YFSETQ. V shed 2 bases and J 4 bases; nucleotides not matched to a gene: 6. Here the CDR3 reads CASSFPGGSSDTQYF. The sequenced part of the CDR3 DNA is TGCGCCAGCAGCTTCCCAGGGGGCAGTTCAGATACG.

Comment on this clone: The read is 3 residues too short to cover the CDR3 end, so that end is filled in from the germline J gene. This rearrangement joins TRBV12-3 or TRBV12-4 to TRBJ2-7, with D unclear. The CDR3 has 11 residues. Trimming removed 4 bases at V and 6 bases at J, with 7 bases between. CDR3 bases read: TGTGCCAGCAGTTCAGGATTCGAG. Amino acid sequence: CASSSGFE. The full CDR3 is CASSSGFEQYF.

Regarding this clone: The CDR3 end is not reached by the read, which stops 3 residues before it; the germline J gene fills it in. This chain connects TRBV20-1 to TRBJ2-1, with TRBD2 matching over 10 bases. V lost 3 bases to trimming and J lost 8 bases; unmatched junction nucleotides: 10. Per the germline V gene, CDR1 is DFQATT and CDR2 is SNEGSKA (reference sequence). The CDR3 is 15 amino acids. The covered CDR3 bases are TGCAGTGCTAGGGAGGGGCTAGCGGGAGCCCATGAG. Residues: CSAREGLAGAHE. The full CDR3 protein is CSAREGLAGAHEQFF.